This is a list of T cell receptor beta chains from one sample in a study of patients and donors after allogeneic stem cell transplantation. TCRdb passed the RT-PCR reads through MiXCR, listing each CDR3 protein once. The sample lists roughly 940,000 distinct CDR3 sequences, about a sixth occurring once. The sample taken for sequencing was blood, either unsorted or a sorted T cell fraction (not recorded which). The receptors here all came from a human donor who was either an allogeneic HSCT recipient or a stem cell or donor lymphocyte infusion donor (not recorded which). It is not recorded whose cells these are; they may come from a transplant donor. The CDR3 runs from the conserved cysteine through the conserved F or W. Size tells how often a clone was seen (once, few, many) or the class of an expanded clone, and some rows leave it out.

len,v_gene,abundance,j_gene,CDR3aa
16,TRBV6-1,few,TRBJ1-2,CASSHLPAGTGDGYTF
15,TRBV13,few,TRBJ2-3,CASSSGLAITDTQYF
13,TRBV5-1,-,TRBJ1-2,CASTQGGHYGYTF
18,TRBV9,many,TRBJ1-2,CASSVTHRQGARRDGYTF
14,TRBV20-1,few,TRBJ1-2,CSARDPQINYGYTF
14,TRBV4-2,-,TRBJ2-7,CASSQKGRVHQQYF
16,TRBV4-3,few,TRBJ1-6,CASSQGGGGVHSPLHF
16,TRBV7-9,-,TRBJ1-5,CASSQSGTLSNQPQHF
14,TRBV12-3/TRBV12-4,few,TRBJ1-1,CASSLRATDTEAFF
15,TRBV4-3,-,TRBJ2-1,CASSQDGQTYNEQFF
13,TRBV12-3/TRBV12-4,-,TRBJ2-1,CASSLESSVEQFF
15,TRBV2,-,TRBJ1-2,CASSQTLTARDGYTF
17,TRBV12-3/TRBV12-4,once,TRBJ2-5,CASSPHSAGGLGETQYF
18,TRBV20-1,-,TRBJ1-3,CSARDWGGAAHGGNTIYF
16,TRBV12-3/TRBV12-4,few,TRBJ1-1,CAILPPRWTGNTEAFF
15,TRBV5-1,many,TRBJ2-2,CASSPTGWDTGELFF
12,TRBV2,few,TRBJ2-7,CASSAKADEQYF
14,TRBV9,few,TRBJ1-1,CASSVQTGWTEAFF
19,TRBV6-1,few,TRBJ2-6,CASSETMGLSLSGANVLTF
13,TRBV7-3,-,TRBJ2-5,CASSSRTQETQYF
12,TRBV6-5,-,TRBJ2-5,CASMPPQETQYF
15,TRBV9,-,TRBJ2-7,CASSVGGGPGYEQYF
18,TRBV5-1,few,TRBJ1-4,CASSPGTGKISTNEKLFF
15,TRBV12-3/TRBV12-4,many,TRBJ2-7,CASSLLGGITYEQYF
16,TRBV12-3/TRBV12-4,few,TRBJ1-4,CASTLGVRGPNEKLFF
15,TRBV3-1,-,TRBJ2-1,CASSRSLGGYNEQFF
15,TRBV29-1,-,TRBJ1-1,CSVEGGDKMNTEAFF
17,TRBV12-3/TRBV12-4,-,TRBJ1-4,CASGLGRALGQLEKLFF
15,TRBV6-2/TRBV6-3,few,TRBJ2-7,CASSYSRTGPYEQYF
16,TRBV20-1,few,TRBJ2-7,CSARDRDRVMFREQYF
16,TRBV9,few,TRBJ2-3,CASSAWGDAGTDTQYF
14,TRBV6-1,-,TRBJ1-2,CATRKIRQNYGYTF
20,TRBV5-1,-,TRBJ2-1,CASSGIRDRGQTSSYNEQFF
15,TRBV27,many,TRBJ2-7,CASSLSSQVGYEQYF
16,TRBV6-1,few,TRBJ2-3,CASNRLAGGGTDTQYF
15,TRBV25-1,-,TRBJ1-2,CASSGGTGPANGYTF
15,TRBV4-1,-,TRBJ2-1,CASSPPSGAWNEQFF
16,TRBV5-1,-,TRBJ1-1,CASSPHMGHSNTEAFF
15,TRBV9,-,TRBJ1-2,CASSRQGRVNYGYTF
13,TRBV5-1,few,TRBJ2-2,CASSFTTVGELFF
12,TRBV6-5,few,TRBJ2-7,CATRDGAYEQYF
14,TRBV20-1,-,TRBJ2-1,CAVGRAGLNNEQFF
15,TRBV20-1,-,TRBJ2-7,CSASSSGIIPYEQYF
15,TRBV7-9,-,TRBJ1-5,CASSLGTAGNQPQHF
15,TRBV15,-,TRBJ1-1,CATSRDVGRNTEAFF
17,TRBV3-1,-,TRBJ2-1,CASSFTPSDSGRHEQFF
14,TRBV10-3,few,TRBJ1-2,CAIGLGQGANGYTF